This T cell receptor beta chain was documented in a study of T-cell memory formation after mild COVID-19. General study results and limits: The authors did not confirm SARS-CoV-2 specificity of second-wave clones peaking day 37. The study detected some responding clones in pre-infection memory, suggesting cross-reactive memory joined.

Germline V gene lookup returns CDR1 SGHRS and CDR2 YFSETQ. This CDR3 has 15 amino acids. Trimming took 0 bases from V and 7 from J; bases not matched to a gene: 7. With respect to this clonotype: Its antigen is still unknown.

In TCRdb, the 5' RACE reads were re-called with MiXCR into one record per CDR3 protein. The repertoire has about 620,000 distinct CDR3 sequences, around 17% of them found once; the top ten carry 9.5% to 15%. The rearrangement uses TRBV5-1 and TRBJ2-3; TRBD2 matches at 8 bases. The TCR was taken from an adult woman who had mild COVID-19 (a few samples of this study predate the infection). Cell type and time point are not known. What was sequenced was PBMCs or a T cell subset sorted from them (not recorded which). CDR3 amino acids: CASSLAAGGSNTQYF. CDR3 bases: TGCGCCAGCAGCTTGGCCGCGGGGGGCTCAAATACGCAGTATTTT.